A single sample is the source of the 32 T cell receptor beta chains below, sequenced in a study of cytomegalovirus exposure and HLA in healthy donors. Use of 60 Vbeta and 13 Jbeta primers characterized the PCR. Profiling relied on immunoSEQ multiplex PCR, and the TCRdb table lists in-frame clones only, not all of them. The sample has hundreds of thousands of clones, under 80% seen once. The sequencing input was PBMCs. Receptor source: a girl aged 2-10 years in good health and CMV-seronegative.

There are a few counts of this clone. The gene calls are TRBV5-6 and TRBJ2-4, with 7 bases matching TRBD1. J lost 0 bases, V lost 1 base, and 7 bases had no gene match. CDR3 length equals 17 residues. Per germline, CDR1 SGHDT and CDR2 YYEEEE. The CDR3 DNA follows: TGTGCCAGCAGCTTGTTCCGGGACAGCGAAGCCAAAAACATTCAGTACTTC. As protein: CASSLFRDSEAKNIQYF. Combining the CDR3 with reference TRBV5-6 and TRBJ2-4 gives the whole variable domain DAGVTQSPTHLIKTRGQQVTLRCSPKSGHDTVSWYQQALGQGPQFIFQYYEEEERQRGNFPDRFSGHQFPNYSSELNVNALLLGDSALYLCASSLFRDSEAKNIQYFGAGTRLSVL.

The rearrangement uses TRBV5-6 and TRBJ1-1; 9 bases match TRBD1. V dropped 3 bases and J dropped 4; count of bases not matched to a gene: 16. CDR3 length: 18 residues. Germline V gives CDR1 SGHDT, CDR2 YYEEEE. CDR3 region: CASSSLLTNYRGPTEAFF. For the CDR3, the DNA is TGTGCCAGCAGCTCGCTCCTTACTAATTACAGGGGGCCCACTGAAGCTTTCTTT. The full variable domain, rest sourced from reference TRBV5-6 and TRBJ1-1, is DAGVTQSPTHLIKTRGQQVTLRCSPKSGHDTVSWYQQALGQGPQFIFQYYEEEERQRGNFPDRFSGHQFPNYSSELNVNALLLGDSALYLCASSSLLTNYRGPTEAFFGQGTRLTVV.

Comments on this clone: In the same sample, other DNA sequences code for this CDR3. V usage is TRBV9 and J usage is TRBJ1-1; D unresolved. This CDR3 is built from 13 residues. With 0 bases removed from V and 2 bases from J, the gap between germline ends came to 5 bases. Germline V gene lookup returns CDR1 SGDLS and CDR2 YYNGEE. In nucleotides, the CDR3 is TGTGCCAGCAGCGTAGCAGGTAACACTGAAGCTTTCTTT. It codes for CASSVAGNTEAFF.

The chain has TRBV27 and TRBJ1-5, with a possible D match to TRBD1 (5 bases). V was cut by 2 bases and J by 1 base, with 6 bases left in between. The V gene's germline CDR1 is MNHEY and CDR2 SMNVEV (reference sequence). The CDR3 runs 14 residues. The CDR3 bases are TGTGCCAGCAGTTTAAGACAGAGCAATCAGCCCCAGCATTTT. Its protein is CASSLRQSNQPQHF.

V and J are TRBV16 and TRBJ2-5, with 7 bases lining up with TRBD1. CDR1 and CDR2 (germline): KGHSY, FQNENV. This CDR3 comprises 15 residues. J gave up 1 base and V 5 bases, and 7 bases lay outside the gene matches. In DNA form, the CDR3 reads TGTGCCAGCAGCTGGACAGGACAGAGCCAAGAGACCCAGTACTTC. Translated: CASSWTGQSQETQYF.

DNA of the CDR3: TGTGCCAGCAGGCTGACCGGGACAAACTCCTACGAGCAGTACTTC. Protein product: CASRLTGTNSYEQYF. The rearrangement joins TRBV13 to TRBJ2-7, with D tentatively TRBD1 (6 bases). Trimming took off 6 bases at V and 0 bases at J, with 15 bases between the two ends. The CDR3 is made up of 15 amino acids. Germline lookup yields CDR1 PRHDT and CDR2 FYEKMQ (reference sequence). The whole variable domain, remainder taken from reference TRBV13 and TRBJ2-7, is AAGVIQSPRHLIKEKRETATLKCYPIPRHDTVYWYQQGPGQDPQFLISFYEKMQSDKGSIPDRFSAQQFSDYHSELNMSSLELGDSALYFCASRLTGTNSYEQYFGPGTRLTVT.

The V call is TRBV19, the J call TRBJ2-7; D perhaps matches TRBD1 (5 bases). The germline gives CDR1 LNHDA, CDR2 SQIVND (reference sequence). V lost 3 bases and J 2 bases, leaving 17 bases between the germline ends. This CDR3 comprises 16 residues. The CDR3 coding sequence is TGTGCCAGTAGTATGGCGGAGACAGTTCCTCCCTACGAGCAGTACTTC. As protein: CASSMAETVPPYEQYF.

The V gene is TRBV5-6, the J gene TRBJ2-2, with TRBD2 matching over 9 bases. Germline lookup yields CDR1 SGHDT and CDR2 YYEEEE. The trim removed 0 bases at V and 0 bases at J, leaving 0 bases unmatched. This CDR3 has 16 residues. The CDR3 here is CASSLGLAANTGELFF. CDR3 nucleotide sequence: TGTGCCAGCAGCTTGGGACTAGCGGCGAACACCGGGGAGCTGTTTTTT. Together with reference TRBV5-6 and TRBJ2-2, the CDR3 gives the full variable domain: DAGVTQSPTHLIKTRGQQVTLRCSPKSGHDTVSWYQQALGQGPQFIFQYYEEEERQRGNFPDRFSGHQFPNYSSELNVNALLLGDSALYLCASSLGLAANTGELFFGEGSRLTVL.

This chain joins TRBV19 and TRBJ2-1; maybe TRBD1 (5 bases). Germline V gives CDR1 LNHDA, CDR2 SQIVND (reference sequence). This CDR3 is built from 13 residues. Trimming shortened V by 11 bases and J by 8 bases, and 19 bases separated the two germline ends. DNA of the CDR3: TGTGCCCGGCAGGGTCAGGTCAGATATGAGCAGTTCTTC. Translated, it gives CARQGQVRYEQFF.

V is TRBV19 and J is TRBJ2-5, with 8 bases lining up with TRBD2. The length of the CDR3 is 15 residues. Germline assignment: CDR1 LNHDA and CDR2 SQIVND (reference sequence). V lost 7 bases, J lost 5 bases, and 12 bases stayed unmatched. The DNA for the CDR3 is TGTGCCAGTACCTCAGCGGGAGCATACAGGGAGACCCAGTACTTC. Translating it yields CASTSAGAYRETQYF.

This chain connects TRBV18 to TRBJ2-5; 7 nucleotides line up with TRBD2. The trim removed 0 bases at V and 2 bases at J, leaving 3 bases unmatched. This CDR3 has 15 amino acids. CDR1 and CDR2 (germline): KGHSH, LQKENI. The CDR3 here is CASSPPGGGQETQYF. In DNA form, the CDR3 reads TGTGCCAGCTCACCACCGGGCGGGGGTCAAGAGACCCAGTACTTC. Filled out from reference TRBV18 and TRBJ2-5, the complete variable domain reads NAGVMQNPRHLVRRRGQEARLRCSPMKGHSHVYWYRQLPEEGLKFMVYLQKENIIDESGMPKERFSAEFPKEGPSILRIQQVVRGDSAAYFCASSPPGGGQETQYFGPGTRLLVL.

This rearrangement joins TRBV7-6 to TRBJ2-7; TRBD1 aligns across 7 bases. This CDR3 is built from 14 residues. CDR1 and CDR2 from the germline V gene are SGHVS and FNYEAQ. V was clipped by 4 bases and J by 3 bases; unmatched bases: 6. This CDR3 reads CASSSTGIGYEQYF. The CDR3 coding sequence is TGTGCCAGCAGCTCGACAGGGATCGGCTACGAGCAGTACTTC.

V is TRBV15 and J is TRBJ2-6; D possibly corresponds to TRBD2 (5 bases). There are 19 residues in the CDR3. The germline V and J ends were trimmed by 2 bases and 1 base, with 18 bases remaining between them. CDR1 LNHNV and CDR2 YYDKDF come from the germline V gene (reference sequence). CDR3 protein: CATSRTLARDPSGANVLTF. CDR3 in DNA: TGTGCCACCAGCAGAACTTTGGCCCGGGATCCATCTGGGGCCAACGTCCTGACTTTC. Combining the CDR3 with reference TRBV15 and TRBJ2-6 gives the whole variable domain DAMVIQNPRYQVTQFGKPVTLSCSQTLNHNVMYWYQQKSSQAPKLLFHYYDKDFNNEADTPDNFQSRRPNTSFCFLDIRSPGLGDTAMYLCATSRTLARDPSGANVLTFGAGSRLTVL.

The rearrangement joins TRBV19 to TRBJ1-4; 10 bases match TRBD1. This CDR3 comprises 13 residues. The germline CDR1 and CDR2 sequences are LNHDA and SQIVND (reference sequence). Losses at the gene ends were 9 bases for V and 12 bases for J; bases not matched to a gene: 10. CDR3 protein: CASLRTGGLELFF. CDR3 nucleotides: TGTGCCAGCCTTCGGACAGGGGGACTTGAACTGTTTTTT.

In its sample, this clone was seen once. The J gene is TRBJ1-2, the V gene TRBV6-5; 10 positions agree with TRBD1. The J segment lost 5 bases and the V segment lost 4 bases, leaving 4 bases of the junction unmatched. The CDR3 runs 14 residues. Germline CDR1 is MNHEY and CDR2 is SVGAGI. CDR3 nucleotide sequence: TGTGCCAGCAGTTTGACAGGGGGCGGGTATGGCTACACCTTC. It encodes CASSLTGGGYGYTF.

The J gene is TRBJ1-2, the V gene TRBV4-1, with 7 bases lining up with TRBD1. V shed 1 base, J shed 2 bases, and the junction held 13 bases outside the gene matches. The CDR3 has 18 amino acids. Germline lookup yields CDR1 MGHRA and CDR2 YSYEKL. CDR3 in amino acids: CASSQGGTGARSNYGYTF. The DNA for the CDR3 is TGCGCCAGCAGCCAAGGTGGAACAGGGGCGAGGTCGAACTATGGCTACACCTTC.

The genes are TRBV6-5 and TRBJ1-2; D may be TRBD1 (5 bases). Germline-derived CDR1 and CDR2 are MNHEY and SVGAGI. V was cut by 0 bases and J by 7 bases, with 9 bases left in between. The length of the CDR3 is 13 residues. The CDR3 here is CASSYSLGGGYTF. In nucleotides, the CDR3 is TGTGCCAGCAGTTACTCGTTGGGGGGTGGCTACACCTTC.

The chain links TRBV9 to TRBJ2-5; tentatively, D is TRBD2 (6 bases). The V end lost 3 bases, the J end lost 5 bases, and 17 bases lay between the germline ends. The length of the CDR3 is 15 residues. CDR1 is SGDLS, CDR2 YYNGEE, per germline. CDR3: CASSASGGRRETQYF. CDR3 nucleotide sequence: TGTGCCAGCAGCGCAAGTGGAGGGAGAAGGGAGACCCAGTACTTC.

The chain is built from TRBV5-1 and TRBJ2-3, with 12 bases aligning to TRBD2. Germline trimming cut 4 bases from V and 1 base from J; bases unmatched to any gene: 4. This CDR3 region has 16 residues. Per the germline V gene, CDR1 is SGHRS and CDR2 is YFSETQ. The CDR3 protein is CASSLAGGPGTDTQYF. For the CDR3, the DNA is TGCGCCAGCAGCCTAGCGGGAGGGCCGGGCACAGATACGCAGTATTTT.

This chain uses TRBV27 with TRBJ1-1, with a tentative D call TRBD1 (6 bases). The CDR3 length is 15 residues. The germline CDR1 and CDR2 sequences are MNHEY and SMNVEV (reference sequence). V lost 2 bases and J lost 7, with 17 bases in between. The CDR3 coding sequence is TGTGCCAGCAGTTTAGTTGCGGGGGCCGATTTTGAAGCTTTCTTT. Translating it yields CASSLVAGADFEAFF.

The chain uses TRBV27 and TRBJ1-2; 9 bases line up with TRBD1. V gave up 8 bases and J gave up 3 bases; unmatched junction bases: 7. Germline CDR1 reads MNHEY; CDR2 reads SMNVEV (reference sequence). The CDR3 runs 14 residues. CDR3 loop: CASSRTGAYYGYTF. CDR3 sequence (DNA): TGTGCCAGCTCCCGGACAGGGGCATACTATGGCTACACCTTC.

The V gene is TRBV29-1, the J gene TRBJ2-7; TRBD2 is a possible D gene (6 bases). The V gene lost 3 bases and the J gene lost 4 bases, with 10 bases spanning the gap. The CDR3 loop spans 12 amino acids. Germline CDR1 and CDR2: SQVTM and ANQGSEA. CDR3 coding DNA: TGCAGCGTTGAGATTGGGAGGTACGAGCAGTACTTC. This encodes CSVEIGRYEQYF.

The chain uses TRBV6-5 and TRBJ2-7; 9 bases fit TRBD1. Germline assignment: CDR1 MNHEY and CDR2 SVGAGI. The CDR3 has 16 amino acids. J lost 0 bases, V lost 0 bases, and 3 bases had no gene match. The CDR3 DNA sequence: TGTGCCAGCAGTTACTCGACAGGGGGGAACTCCTACGAGCAGTACTTC. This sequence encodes CASSYSTGGNSYEQYF.

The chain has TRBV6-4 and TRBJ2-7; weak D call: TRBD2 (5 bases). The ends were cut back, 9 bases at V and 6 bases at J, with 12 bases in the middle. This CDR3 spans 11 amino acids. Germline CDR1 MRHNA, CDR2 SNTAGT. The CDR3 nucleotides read TGTGCCAGAGGACTGTTCGGCGAGCAGTACTTC. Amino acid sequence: CARGLFGEQYF.

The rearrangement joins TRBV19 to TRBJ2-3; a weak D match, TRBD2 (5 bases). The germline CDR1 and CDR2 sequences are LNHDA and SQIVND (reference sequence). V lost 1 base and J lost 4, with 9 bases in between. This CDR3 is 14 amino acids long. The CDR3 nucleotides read TGTGCCAGTAGTATAGCAACTAGACCAGATACGCAGTATTTT. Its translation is CASSIATRPDTQYF.

In DNA, the CDR3 is TGCGCCAGCAGCCCCGGTTGGTTCGGGGAAACATACGAGCAGTACTTC. It translates to CASSPGWFGETYEQYF. The chain couples TRBV5-1 to TRBJ2-7; D is possibly TRBD2 (5 bases). The V end lost 4 bases, the J end lost 4 bases, and 21 bases lay between the germline ends. This CDR3 comprises 16 residues. Germline lookup yields CDR1 SGHRS and CDR2 YFSETQ. Based on the CDR3 plus reference TRBV5-1 and TRBJ2-7, the full variable domain is KAGVTQTPRYLIKTRGQQVTLSCSPISGHRSVSWYQQTPGQGLQFLFEYFSETQRNKGNFPGRFSGRQFSNSRSEMNVSTLELGDSALYLCASSPGWFGETYEQYFGPGTRLTVT.

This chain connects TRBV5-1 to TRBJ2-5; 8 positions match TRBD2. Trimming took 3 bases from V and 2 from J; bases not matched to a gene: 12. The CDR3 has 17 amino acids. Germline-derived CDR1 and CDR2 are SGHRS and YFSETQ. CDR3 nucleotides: TGCGCCAGCAGCTCCTCCCCACCGGGAGGGTCACAAGAGACCCAGTACTTC. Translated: CASSSSPPGGSQETQYF. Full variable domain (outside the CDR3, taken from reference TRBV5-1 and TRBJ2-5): KAGVTQTPRYLIKTRGQQVTLSCSPISGHRSVSWYQQTPGQGLQFLFEYFSETQRNKGNFPGRFSGRQFSNSRSEMNVSTLELGDSALYLCASSSSPPGGSQETQYFGPGTRLLVL.

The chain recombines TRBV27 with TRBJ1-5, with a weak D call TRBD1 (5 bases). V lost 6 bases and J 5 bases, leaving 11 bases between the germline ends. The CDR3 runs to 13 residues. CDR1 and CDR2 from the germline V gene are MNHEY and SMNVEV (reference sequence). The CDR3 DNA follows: TGTGCCAGCAGAGGGACGGGGGATCAGCCCCAGCATTTT. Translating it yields CASRGTGDQPQHF.

DNA for the CDR3: TGTGCCAGCAGTCAGGTCAGGTTTAATGAAAAACTGTTTTTT. Translated, it gives CASSQVRFNEKLFF. V and J are TRBV6-5 and TRBJ1-4; the D is unclear. CDR1 and CDR2 from the germline V gene are MNHEY and SVGAGI. This CDR3 contains 14 residues. Trimming cost V 5 bases and J 4 bases, with 11 bases left between them.

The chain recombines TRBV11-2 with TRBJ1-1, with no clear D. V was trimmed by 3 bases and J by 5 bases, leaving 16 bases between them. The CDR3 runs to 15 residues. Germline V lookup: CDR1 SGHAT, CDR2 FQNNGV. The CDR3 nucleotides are TGTGCCAGCAGCTTGGGGTCAGGAGGGTCTACTGAAGCTTTCTTT. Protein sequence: CASSLGSGGSTEAFF.

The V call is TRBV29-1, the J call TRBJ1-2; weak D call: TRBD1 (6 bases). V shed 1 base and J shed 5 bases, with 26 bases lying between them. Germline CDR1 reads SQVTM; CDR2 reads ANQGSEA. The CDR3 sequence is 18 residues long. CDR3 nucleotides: TGCAGCGTTGAAGGGGGGCCAACCGGTCCCCGATTAGGTTATGGCTACACCTTC. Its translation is CSVEGGPTGPRLGYGYTF.

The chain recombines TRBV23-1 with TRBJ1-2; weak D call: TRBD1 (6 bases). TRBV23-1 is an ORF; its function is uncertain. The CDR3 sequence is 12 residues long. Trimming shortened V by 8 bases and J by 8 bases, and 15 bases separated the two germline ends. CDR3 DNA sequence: TGCGCCAGCGTACCAGGGGTAGAGGGCTACACCTTC. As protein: CASVPGVEGYTF.